Listed below are T cell receptor beta chains from one sample, sequenced in a study of vaccination effects on CD4 cells after COVID-19. The antigens for these receptors are not known. The repertoire was sequenced with immunoSEQ multiplex PCR; TCRdb's copy has only in-frame clones and lacks some. The sample shows about 59,000 clones, about 73% of them seen only once. The source material was CD4+ T cells from PBMCs cultured with HCoV-OC43 spike peptides, sampled after COVID-19 vaccination. Receptor source: a human donor who received a COVID-19 vaccine. CDR3s include the opening cysteine and the closing phenylalanine or tryptophan. The D gene is left open where the match is weak. For some rows the clone size is stated as once, few or many, or as a class when expanded; others skip it.

j_call clone_size d_call v_call cdr3_nt cdr3_aa
TRBJ2-2 . . TRBV29-1 TGCAGCGTTGAAGATCCCGGGGTGCGGGAGCTGTTTTTT CSVEDPGVRELFF
TRBJ2-6 . TRBD2 TRBV7-2 TGTGCCAGCAGCTTTGCTCTAGCGGGGGGCTCTGGGGCCAACGTCCTGACTTTC CASSFALAGGSGANVLTF
TRBJ2-1 . TRBD2 TRBV30 TGTGCCTGGAGTGTTACTAGCGGATACAATGAGCAGTTCTTC CAWSVTSGYNEQFF
TRBJ1-1 once . TRBV5-1 TGCGCCAGCAGCCTGGCGGCGGGGGACACTGAAGCTTTCTTT CASSLAAGDTEAFF
TRBJ2-3 . . TRBV30 TGTGCCTGGAGTGTAGGCCAGTTCACAGATACGCAGTATTTT CAWSVGQFTDTQYF
TRBJ2-1 few . TRBV5-1 TGCGCCAGCAGCCGGGGGACAGAATACAATGAGCAGTTCTTC CASSRGTEYNEQFF
TRBJ1-1 . . TRBV5-5 TGTGCCAGCAGCGGGCTTGGAGCTTTCTTT CASSGLGAFF
TRBJ2-1 . TRBD1 TRBV9 TGTGCCAGCAGCGTCTCCGGGACAGGGTACAATGAGCAGTTCTTC CASSVSGTGYNEQFF
TRBJ1-3 . . TRBV9 TGTGCCAGCAGCGTAGGTTACTCTGGAAACACCATATATTTT CASSVGYSGNTIYF
TRBJ1-3 . . TRBV7-2 TGTGCCAGCAGTATCGACGGAGCCTCTGGAAACACCATATATTTT CASSIDGASGNTIYF
TRBJ2-5 . . TRBV24-1 TGTGCCACCAGTGATTCCGGACTAGGGGGGACCCAGTACTTC CATSDSGLGGTQYF
TRBJ1-4 . . TRBV5-1 TGCGCCAGCAGTCAAGACCCAGGGTCAGGGGAAAAACTGTTTTTT CASSQDPGSGEKLFF
TRBJ1-1 once . TRBV6-2/TRBV6-3 TGTGCCAGCAGTCTGCCCGGGGTGTTTGAAGCTTTCTTT CASSLPGVFEAFF
TRBJ2-1 . TRBD2 TRBV29-1 TGCAGCGTTGGGAATAGCGGGGGGGCATCGAATGAGCAGTTCTTC CSVGNSGGASNEQFF
TRBJ1-3 . . TRBV19 TGTGCCAGTGCAGACCCGGGACACCCGAGCTCTGGAAACACCATATATTTT CASADPGHPSSGNTIYF
TRBJ2-5 . TRBD1 TRBV5-1 TGCGCCAGCAGCTCCGGGACAGGGTCTTGGGAGACCCAGTACTTC CASSSGTGSWETQYF
TRBJ1-3 few . TRBV4-1 TGCGCCAGCAGCCGCTCCGGGGCTGAGTTTTCTGGAAACACCATATATTTT CASSRSGAEFSGNTIYF
TRBJ1-1 . . TRBV6-5 TGTGCCAGCACAATGGGAGGACACACTGAAGCTTTCTTT CASTMGGHTEAFF
TRBJ1-4 . . TRBV19 TGTGCCAGCGGACAGTCAATGCGTGAAAAACTGTTTTTT CASGQSMREKLFF
TRBJ2-5 once TRBD2 TRBV7-9 TGTGCCAGCAGCCCAGGGACTAGCGGGGGCGGGACCCAGTACTTC CASSPGTSGGGTQYF
TRBJ1-5 . TRBD1 TRBV2 TGTGCCAGCAGGGGACAGTCCAATCAGCCCCAGCATTTT CASRGQSNQPQHF
TRBJ2-5 . . TRBV5-1 TGCGCCAGCAGCTTCCTGGTGTCAACCCAAGAGACCCAGTACTTC CASSFLVSTQETQYF
TRBJ2-1 . . TRBV19 TGTGCCAGTAGGGTAGACACCCGGACAGTCTATGAGCAGTTCTTC CASRVDTRTVYEQFF
TRBJ2-3 . TRBD2 TRBV7-3 TGTGCCAGCAGCGGACCTCACGGGACTAGCGGATCCACAGATACGCAGTATTTT CASSGPHGTSGSTDTQYF
TRBJ2-2 . . TRBV29-1 TGCAGCGTCCATAGGTCTACCGGGGAGCTGTTTTTT CSVHRSTGELFF
TRBJ1-5 . . TRBV19 TGTGCCAGTAACAGAGACAGAACCCGGCCCCAGCATTTT CASNRDRTRPQHF
TRBJ2-3 . . TRBV9 TGTGCCAGCAGCAAAGGGGGCACAGATACGCAGTATTTT CASSKGGTDTQYF
TRBJ2-5 . TRBD1 TRBV4-1 TGCGCCAGCAGCCAAAACGCAGGGGGTATTTACCAAGAGACCCAGTACTTC CASSQNAGGIYQETQYF
TRBJ2-1 . TRBD2 TRBV18 TGTGCCAGCTCACGACTAGCGGGGGGGTACAATGAGCAGTTCTTC CASSRLAGGYNEQFF
TRBJ1-1 . . TRBV18 TGTGCCAGCTCACCGTTGGGGGATCCCAACACTGAAGCTTTCTTT CASSPLGDPNTEAFF
TRBJ1-2 once . TRBV6-4 TGTGCCAGCAGTGACGGGCACAGCCGCCCCACCTTC CASSDGHSRPTF
TRBJ1-4 . . TRBV6-1 TGTGCCAGCAGTGGGGAGAGCCTTGCAACTAATGAAAAACTGTTTTTT CASSGESLATNEKLFF
TRBJ2-1 . . TRBV10-3 TGTGCCATCAGTGAGTCTGTCAGGTTCCAGTTCTTC CAISESVRFQFF
TRBJ2-3 once . TRBV24-1 TGTGCCATCAGAACAGGGAGGAGCACAGATACGCAGTATTTT CAIRTGRSTDTQYF
TRBJ1-2 . TRBD1 TRBV5-5 TGTGCCAGCAGCTTCGGGGACAGGGACTATGGCTACACCTTC CASSFGDRDYGYTF
TRBJ1-3 . TRBD1 TRBV19 TGTGCCAGTAGTCGCGGACAGGGTGGAAACACCATATATTTT CASSRGQGGNTIYF
TRBJ1-6 . . TRBV11-2 TGTGCCAGCAGCGTTCCTTTCGGCAGGGGAAATTCACCCCTCCACTTT CASSVPFGRGNSPLHF